This T cell receptor beta chain stems from a study of graft-versus-host responses after intestinal transplantation. Only in-frame clones appear in the TCRdb table, and some are missing; sequencing was by immunoSEQ multiplex PCR. The data contain under 80,000 clones, around 92% of them singletons. Study-level findings and limits: Early HvG declines after transplant were associated with peak circulating GvH clone levels.

The CDR3 runs to 11 residues. Germline-derived CDR1 and CDR2 are MDHEN and SYDVKM. V was cut by 2 bases and J by 6 bases, with 3 bases left in between. About this clone itself: What it recognizes is unknown.

Sample: PBMCs, taken 98 days after intestinal transplantation. The TCR sequence derives from a human patient who received an intestinal transplant, so some T cells may come from the graft donor. The V call is TRBV28, the J call TRBJ2-3; D remains ambiguous. CDR3 amino acids: CASSLLDTQYF. The CDR3 coding sequence is TGTGCCAGCAGTTTACTGGATACGCAGTATTTT.